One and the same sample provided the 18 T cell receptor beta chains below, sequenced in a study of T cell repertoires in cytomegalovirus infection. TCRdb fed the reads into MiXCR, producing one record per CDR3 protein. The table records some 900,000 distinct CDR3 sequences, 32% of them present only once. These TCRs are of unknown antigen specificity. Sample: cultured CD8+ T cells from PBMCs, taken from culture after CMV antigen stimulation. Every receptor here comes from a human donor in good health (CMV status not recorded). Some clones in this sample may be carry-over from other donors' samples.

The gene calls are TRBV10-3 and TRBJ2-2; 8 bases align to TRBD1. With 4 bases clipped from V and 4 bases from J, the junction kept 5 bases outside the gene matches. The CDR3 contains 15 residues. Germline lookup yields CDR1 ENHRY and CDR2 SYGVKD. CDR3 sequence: CAISADRGSTGELFF. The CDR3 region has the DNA TGTGCCATCAGTGCCGACAGGGGTAGCACCGGGGAGCTGTTTTTT.

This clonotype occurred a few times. In DNA, the CDR3 is TGTGCCAGCATGGGGCAGGCGAGCTCCTATAATTCACCCCTCCACTTT. This translates into CASMGQASSYNSPLHF. V usage is TRBV7-9 and J usage is TRBJ1-6; tentatively, D is TRBD1 (5 bases). The CDR3 contains 16 residues. The germline V gene has CDR1 SEHNR and CDR2 FQNEAQ (reference sequence). Trimming removed 7 bases at V and 0 bases at J, with 13 bases between.

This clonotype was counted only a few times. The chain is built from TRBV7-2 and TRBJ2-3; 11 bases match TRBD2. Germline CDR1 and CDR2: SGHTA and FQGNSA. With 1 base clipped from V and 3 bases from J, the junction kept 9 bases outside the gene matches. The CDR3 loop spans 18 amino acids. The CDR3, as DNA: TGTGCCAGCAGCTTAGGGAGAAAGATAGCGGGGGGGACAGATACGCAGTATTTT. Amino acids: CASSLGRKIAGGTDTQYF.

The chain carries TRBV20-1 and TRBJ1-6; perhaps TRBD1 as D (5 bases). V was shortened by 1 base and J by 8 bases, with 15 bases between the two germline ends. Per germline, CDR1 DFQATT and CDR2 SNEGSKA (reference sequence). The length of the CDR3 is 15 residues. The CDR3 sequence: CSARGPQGIHSPLHF. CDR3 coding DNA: TGCAGTGCTAGAGGGCCCCAGGGTATTCATTCACCCCTCCACTTT.

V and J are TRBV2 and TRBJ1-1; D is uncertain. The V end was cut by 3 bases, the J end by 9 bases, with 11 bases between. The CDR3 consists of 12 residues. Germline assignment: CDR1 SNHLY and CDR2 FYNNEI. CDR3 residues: CASSDSIAQAFF. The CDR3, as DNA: TGTGCCAGCAGTGACTCAATAGCTCAAGCTTTCTTT. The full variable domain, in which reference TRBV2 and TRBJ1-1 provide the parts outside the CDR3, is EPEVTQTPSHQVTQMGQEVILRCVPISNHLYFYWYRQILGQKVEFLVSFYNNEISEKSEIFDDQFSVERPDGSNFTLKIRSTKLEDSAMYFCASSDSIAQAFFGQGTRLTVV.

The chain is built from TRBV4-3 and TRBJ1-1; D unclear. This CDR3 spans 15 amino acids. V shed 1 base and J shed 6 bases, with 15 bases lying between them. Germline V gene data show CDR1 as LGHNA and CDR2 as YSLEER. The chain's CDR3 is CASSQAVGPEAEAFF. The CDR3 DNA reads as TGCGCCAGCAGCCAAGCGGTGGGCCCGGAGGCTGAAGCTTTCTTT.

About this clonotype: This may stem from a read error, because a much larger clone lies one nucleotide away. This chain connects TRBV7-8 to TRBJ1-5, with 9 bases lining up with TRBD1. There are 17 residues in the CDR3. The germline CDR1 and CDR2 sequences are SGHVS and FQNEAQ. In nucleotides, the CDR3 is TGTGCCAACAGCCCCTGGGACAGGGCCTATAGCAATCAGCCCCAGCATTTT. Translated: CANSPWDRAYSNQPQHF.

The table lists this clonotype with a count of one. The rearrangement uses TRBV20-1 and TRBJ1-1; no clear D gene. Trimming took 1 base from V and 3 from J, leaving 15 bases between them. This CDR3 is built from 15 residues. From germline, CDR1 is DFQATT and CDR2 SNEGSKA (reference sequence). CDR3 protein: CSARVSWLEYTEAFF. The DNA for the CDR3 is TGCAGTGCTAGAGTAAGTTGGCTAGAGTACACTGAAGCTTTCTTT.

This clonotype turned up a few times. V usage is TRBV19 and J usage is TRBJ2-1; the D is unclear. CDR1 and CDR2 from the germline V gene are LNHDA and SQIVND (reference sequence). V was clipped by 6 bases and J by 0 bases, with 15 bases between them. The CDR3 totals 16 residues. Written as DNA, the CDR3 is TGTGCCAGTAGCCGGAGCCGTATCAGCTCCTACAATGAGCAGTTCTTC. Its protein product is CASSRSRISSYNEQFF. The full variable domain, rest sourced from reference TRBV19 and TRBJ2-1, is DGGITQSPKYLFRKEGQNVTLSCEQNLNHDAMYWYRQDPGQGLRLIYYSQIVNDFQKGDIAEGYSVSREKKESFPLTVTSAQKNPTAFYLCASSRSRISSYNEQFFGPGTRLTVL.

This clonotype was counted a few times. CDR3 sequence (DNA): TGTGCCAGCAGCCAAGATCCGGGGGGCGGCTATGGCTACACCTTC. Protein product: CASSQDPGGGYGYTF. The chain carries TRBV14 and TRBJ1-2, with TRBD1 as a possible D gene (6 bases). Trimming removed 0 bases at V and 4 bases at J, with 12 bases between. Germline CDR1 and CDR2: SGHDN and FVKESK. This CDR3 contains 15 residues.

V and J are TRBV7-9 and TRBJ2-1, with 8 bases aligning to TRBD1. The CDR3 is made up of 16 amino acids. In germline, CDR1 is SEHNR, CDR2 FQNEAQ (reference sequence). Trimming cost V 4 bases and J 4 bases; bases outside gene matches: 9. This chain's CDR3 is CASSSDRGRGYNEQFF. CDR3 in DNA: TGTGCCAGCAGCTCAGACAGGGGCCGGGGTTACAATGAGCAGTTCTTC. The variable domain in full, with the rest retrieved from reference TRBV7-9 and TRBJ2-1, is DTGVSQNPRHKITKRGQNVTFRCDPISEHNRLYWYRQTLGQGPEFLTYFQNEAQLEKSRLLSDRFSAERPKGSFSTLEIQRTEQGDSAMYLCASSSDRGRGYNEQFFGPGTRLTVL.

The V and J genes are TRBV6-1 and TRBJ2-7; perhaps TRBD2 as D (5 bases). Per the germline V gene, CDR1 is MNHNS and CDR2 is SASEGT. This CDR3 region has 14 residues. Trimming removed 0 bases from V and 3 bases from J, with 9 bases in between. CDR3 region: CASSEAFGLYEQYF. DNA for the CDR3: TGTGCCAGCAGTGAAGCGTTTGGACTCTACGAGCAGTACTTC.

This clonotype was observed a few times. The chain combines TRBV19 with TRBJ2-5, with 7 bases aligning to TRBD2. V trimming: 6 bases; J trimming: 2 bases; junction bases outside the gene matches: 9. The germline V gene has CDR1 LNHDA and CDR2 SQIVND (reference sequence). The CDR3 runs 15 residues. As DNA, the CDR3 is TGTGCCAGTAGCCCCAGAGCGGGGAAACAAGAGACCCAGTACTTC. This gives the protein CASSPRAGKQETQYF.

The CDR3 loop is CATSPTGGLSDTQYF. CDR3 sequence (DNA): TGTGCCACCAGTCCGACAGGAGGCTTGTCAGATACGCAGTATTTT. The J gene is TRBJ2-3, the V gene TRBV24-1, with D tentatively TRBD1 (6 bases). The CDR3 length is 15 residues. Germline loops: CDR1 KGHDR, CDR2 SFDVKD. The V and J ends lost 6 bases and 4 bases respectively, with 16 bases between them.

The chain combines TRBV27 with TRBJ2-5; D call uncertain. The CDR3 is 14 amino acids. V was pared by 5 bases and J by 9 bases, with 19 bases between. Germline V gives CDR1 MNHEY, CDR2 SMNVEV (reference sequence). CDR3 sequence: CASSPRTWFSAQYF. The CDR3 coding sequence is TGTGCCAGCAGTCCCCGGACCTGGTTCTCGGCCCAGTACTTC.

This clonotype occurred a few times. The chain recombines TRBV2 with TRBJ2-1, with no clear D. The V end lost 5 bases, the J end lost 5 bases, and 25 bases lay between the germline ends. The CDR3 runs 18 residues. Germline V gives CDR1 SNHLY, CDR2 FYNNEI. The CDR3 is CASSPTGPFEPVNNEQFF. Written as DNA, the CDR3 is TGTGCCAGCAGTCCCACCGGCCCCTTTGAGCCGGTCAACAATGAGCAGTTCTTC.

The CDR3: CASSHDPDGELFF. CDR3 nucleotides: TGTGCCAGCAGCCACGACCCGGATGGGGAGCTGTTTTTT. The J gene is TRBJ2-2, the V gene TRBV11-2; D remains unclear. The germline CDR1 and CDR2 sequences are SGHAT and FQNNGV. The CDR3 has 13 amino acids. The germline V and J ends were trimmed by 5 bases and 8 bases, with 12 bases remaining between them.

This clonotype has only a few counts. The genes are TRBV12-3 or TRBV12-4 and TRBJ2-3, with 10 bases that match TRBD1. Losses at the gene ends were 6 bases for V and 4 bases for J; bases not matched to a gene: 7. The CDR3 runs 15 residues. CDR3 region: CASSFPGQGSDTQYF. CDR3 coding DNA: TGTGCCAGCAGCTTCCCGGGACAGGGGTCAGATACGCAGTATTTT.